This entry describes one T cell receptor beta chain. Its antigen remains unknown. This sample is drawn from a study of cytomegalovirus exposure and HLA in healthy donors. The germline V gene has CDR1 MDHEN and CDR2 SYDVKM. Trimming stripped 5 bases from V and 0 bases from J, with 16 bases between. The CDR3 length is 16 residues. Study results and caveats: Solely CMV serostatus was available to characterize immune exposure. Generally TCR sequences proved uncommon, though certain public TCRs appeared in numerous donors.

PCR used 60 Vbeta primers and 13 Jbeta primers. Produced via immunoSEQ multiplex PCR; TCRdb's table is partial and in-frame only. The sample includes roughly 71,000 clones, 74% seen only once; the top ten take 9.5% to 12%. This sequence originates from a human donor in good health. The chain uses TRBV28 and TRBJ1-1, with D perhaps matching TRBD1 (5 bases). Sequenced: PBMCs. CDR3 DNA: TGTGCCAGCAGTCCGCCCGTGGGGCTCATGAACACTGAAGCTTTCTTT. Translating it yields CASSPPVGLMNTEAFF.